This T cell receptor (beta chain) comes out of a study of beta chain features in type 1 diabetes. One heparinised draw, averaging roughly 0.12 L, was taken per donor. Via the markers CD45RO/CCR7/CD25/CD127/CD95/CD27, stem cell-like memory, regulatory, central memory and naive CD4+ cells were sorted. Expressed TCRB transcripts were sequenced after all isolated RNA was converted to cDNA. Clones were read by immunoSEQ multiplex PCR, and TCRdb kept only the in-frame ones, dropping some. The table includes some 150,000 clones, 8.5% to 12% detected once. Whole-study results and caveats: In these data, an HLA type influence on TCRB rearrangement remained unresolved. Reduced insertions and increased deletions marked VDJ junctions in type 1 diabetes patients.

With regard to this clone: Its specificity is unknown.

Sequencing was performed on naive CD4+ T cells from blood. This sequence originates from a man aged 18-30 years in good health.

For the CDR3, the DNA is TGTGCCAGCAGCACTCGAGACGGGATTAGCTCCTATAATTCACCCCTCCACTTT. Translating gives CASSTRDGISSYNSPLHF. The gene calls are TRBV7-9 and TRBJ1-6, with D unclear. Germline-derived CDR1 and CDR2 are SEHNR and FQNEAQ (reference sequence). Trimming stripped 5 bases from V and 0 bases from J, with 17 bases between. The CDR3 loop spans 18 amino acids.